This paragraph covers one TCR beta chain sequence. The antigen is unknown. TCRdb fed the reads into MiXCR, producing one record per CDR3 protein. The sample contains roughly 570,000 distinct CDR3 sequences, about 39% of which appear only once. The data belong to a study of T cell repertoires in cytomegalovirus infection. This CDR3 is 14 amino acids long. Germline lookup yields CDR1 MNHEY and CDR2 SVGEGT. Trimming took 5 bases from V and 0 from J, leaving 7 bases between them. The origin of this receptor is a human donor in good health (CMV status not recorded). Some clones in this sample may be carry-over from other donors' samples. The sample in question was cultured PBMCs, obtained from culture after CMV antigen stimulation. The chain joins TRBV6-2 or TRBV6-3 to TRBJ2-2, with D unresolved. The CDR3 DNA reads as TGTGCCAGCAGTGAAGACACGAACACCGGGGAGCTGTTTTTT. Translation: CASSEDTNTGELFF.